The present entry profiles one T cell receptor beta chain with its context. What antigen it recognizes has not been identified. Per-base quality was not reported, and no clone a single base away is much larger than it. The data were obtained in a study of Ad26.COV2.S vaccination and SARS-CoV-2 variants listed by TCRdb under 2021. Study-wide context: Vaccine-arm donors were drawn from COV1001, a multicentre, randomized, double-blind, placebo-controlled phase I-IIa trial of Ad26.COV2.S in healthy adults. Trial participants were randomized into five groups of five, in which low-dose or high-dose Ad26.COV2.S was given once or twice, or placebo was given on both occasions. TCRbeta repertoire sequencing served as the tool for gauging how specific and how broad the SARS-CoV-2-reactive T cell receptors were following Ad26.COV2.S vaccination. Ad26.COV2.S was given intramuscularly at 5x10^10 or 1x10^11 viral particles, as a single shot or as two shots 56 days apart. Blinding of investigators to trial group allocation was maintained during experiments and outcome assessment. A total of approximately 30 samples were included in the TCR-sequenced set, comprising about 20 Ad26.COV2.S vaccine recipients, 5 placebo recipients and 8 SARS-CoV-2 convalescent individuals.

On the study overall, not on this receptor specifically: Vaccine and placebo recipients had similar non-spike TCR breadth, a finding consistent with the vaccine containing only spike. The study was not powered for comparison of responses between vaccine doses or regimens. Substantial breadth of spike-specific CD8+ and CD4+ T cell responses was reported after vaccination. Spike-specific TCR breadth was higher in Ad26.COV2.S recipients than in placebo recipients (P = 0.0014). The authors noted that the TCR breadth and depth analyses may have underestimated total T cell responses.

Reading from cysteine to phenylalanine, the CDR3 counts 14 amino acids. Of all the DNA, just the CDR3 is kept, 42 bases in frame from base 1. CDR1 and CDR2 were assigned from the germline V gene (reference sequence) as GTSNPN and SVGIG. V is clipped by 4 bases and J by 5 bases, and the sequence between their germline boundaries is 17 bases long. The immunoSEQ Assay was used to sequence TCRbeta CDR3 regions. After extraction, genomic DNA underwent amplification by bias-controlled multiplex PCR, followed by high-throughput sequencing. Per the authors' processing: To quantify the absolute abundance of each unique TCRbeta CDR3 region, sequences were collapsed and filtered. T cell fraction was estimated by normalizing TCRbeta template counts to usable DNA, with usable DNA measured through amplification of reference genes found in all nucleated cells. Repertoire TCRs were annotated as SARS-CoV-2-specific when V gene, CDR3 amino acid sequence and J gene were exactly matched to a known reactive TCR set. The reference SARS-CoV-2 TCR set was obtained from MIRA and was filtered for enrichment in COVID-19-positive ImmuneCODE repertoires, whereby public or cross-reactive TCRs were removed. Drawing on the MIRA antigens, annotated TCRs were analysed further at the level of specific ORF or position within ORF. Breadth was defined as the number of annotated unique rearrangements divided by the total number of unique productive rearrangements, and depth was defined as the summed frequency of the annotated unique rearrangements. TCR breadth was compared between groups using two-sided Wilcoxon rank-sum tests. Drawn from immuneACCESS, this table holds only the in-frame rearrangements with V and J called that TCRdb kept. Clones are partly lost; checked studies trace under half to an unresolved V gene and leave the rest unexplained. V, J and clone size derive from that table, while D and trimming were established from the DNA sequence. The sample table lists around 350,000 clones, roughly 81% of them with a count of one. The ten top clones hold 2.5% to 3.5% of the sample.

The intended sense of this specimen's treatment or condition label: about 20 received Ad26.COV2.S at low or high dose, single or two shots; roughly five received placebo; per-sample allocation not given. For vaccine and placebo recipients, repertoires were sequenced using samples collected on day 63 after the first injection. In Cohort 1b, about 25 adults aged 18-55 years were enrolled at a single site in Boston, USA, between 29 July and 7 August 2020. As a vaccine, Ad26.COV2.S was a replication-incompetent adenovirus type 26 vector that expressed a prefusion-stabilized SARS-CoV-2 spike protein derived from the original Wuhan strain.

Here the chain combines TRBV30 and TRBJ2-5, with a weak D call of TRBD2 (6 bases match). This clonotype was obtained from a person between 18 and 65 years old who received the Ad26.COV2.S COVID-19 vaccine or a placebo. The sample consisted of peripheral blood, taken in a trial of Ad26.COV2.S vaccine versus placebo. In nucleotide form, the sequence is TGTGCCTGGAAGGGTCCTCTCGCGGGGGAGACCCAGTACTTC. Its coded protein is CAWKGPLAGETQYF.